This passage covers 8 T cell receptor beta chains from one sample sequenced in a study of T cells in women clearing cervical HPV infection (dated by TCRdb to 2016 to 2018). Library prep was done by the immunoSEQ multiplex PCR assay. The table comes from immuneACCESS by way of TCRdb, which keeps in-frame sequences with V and J called. Part of the clones is missing from these tables; in studies checked, under half for an unresolved V gene and the rest for unknown reasons. The table kept for this sample lists about 16,000 clones. Roughly 10% of the sample is in the top ten clones. The sequenced material came from blood buffy coat. The receptor source for this set is a woman aged 18 to 75 with a cervical HPV16 infection that either progressed to CIN3+ or cleared (not recorded which).

This clone registers medium-sized by frequency. Read sequence stops 3 residues before the CDR3 end, and the germline J gene provides the missing end. The chain has TRBV18 and TRBJ1-2, with 7 bases fitting TRBD1. The CDR3 has 16 residues. Trimming cost V 0 bases and J 5 bases; bases outside gene matches: 9. Germline-derived CDR1 and CDR2 are KGHSH and LQKENI. The CDR3 sequence: CASSPPSSGQQYGYTF. Partial CDR3 DNA: TGTGCCAGCTCACCACCCTCGTCGGGACAGCAATATGGC.

About this clone itself: Sequencing ends 3 residues short of the CDR3 end; the germline J gene provides the rest. V and J are TRBV12-3 or TRBV12-4 and TRBJ2-5; the match to TRBD1 covers 9 bases. The trim removed 1 base at V and 5 bases at J, leaving 2 bases unmatched. The CDR3 runs 14 residues. The covered CDR3 bases are TGTGCCAGCAGTTTAGGCGGACAGGGGGAGACC. It yields the protein CASSLGGQGET. The CDR3 reads in full as CASSLGGQGETQYF.

Details on this clone: With the read ending 3 residues before the CDR3 end, the germline J gene is used to fill in that end. J is TRBJ1-6 and V is TRBV7-9; 11 bases are a match to TRBD1. The germline V gene has CDR1 SEHNR and CDR2 FQNEAQ (reference sequence). The junction had 3 bases not matched to a gene; V was cut back by 5 bases and J by 6 bases. The CDR3 is 15 amino acids. CDR3 region: CASSAGTGGNSPLHF. Partial CDR3 DNA: TGTGCCAGCAGCGCCGGGACAGGGGGTAATTCACCC.

This clone is medium-sized by frequency. The read is 3 residues too short to cover the CDR3 end, so that end is filled in from the germline J gene. The chain links TRBV20-1 to TRBJ2-5, with D tentatively TRBD2 (7 bases). Per the germline V gene, CDR1 is DFQATT and CDR2 is SNEGSKA (reference sequence). The V end lost 5 bases, the J end lost 4 bases, and 17 bases lay between the germline ends. The CDR3 is 14 residues long. The sequenced CDR3 bases are TGCAGTGCTCAGAGGGGGGGTCGAGGAGAGACC. As protein: CSAQRGGRGET. The whole CDR3 is CSAQRGGRGETQYF.

About this clone itself: Read data end 3 residues before the CDR3 end; the end is taken from the germline J gene. The chain joins TRBV18 to TRBJ2-3; TRBD2 agrees at 9 bases. This CDR3 is built from 16 residues. Germline loops: CDR1 KGHSH, CDR2 LQKENI. The ends lost 0 bases at V and 1 base at J; junction bases unmatched: 2. The covered CDR3 bases are TGTGCCAGCTCACCACCAGCGGGGGGAGGCACAGATACG. Translated: CASSPPAGGGTDT. The whole CDR3 region reads CASSPPAGGGTDTQYF. The full variable domain, with the rest looked up from reference TRBV18 and TRBJ2-3, is NAGVMQNPRHLVRRRGQEARLRCSPMKGHSHVYWYRQLPEEGLKFMVYLQKENIIDESGMPKERFSAEFPKEGPSILRIQQVVRGDSAAYFCASSPPAGGGTDTQYFGPGTRLTVL.

The CDR3 here is CASTVASVWETQYF. The covered CDR3 bases are TGTGCCAGCACCGTTGCTAGCGTTTGGGAGACG. The genes are TRBV7-9 and TRBJ2-3, with D maybe TRBD2 (6 bases). The missing CDR3 end, 3 residues past where the read stops, is filled in from the germline J gene. The CDR3 has 14 residues. Germline-derived CDR1 and CDR2 are SEHNR and FQNEAQ (reference sequence).

A word on this clone: The read is 3 residues too short to cover the CDR3 end, so that end is filled in from the germline J gene. The gene calls are TRBV7-6 and TRBJ2-3; no firm D call. CDR1 and CDR2 (germline): SGHVS, FNYEAQ. The CDR3 has 11 amino acids. CDR3 protein: CASSTKETQYF. The sequenced CDR3 bases are TGTGCCAGCAGCACAAAAGAGACG.

Comments on this clone: Read data end 3 residues before the CDR3 end; the end is taken from the germline J gene. The chain combines TRBV3-1 (or the pseudogene TRBV3-2) with TRBJ2-3, with D perhaps matching TRBD2 (6 bases). In germline, CDR1 is LGHDT, CDR2 YNNKEL (reference sequence). CDR3 length: 11 amino acids. V lost 10 bases and J lost 6, with 11 bases in between. CDR3 amino acids: CATEEGDTQYF. CDR3 DNA (partial): TGTGCCACCGAGGAGGGGGATACG.